The next 3 T cell receptor beta chains were all read from a single sample in a study of T cells in women clearing cervical HPV infection. Sequenced by immunoSEQ multiplex PCR; TCRdb stores in-frame clones only, minus some. Its listing shows 35,000 to 45,000 clones. The material sequenced was blood buffy coat. The receptors come from a woman aged 18-70 years with a cervical HPV16 infection that either progressed to CIN3+ or cleared (not recorded which).

The CDR3 loop reads CASSTSGGGETQYF. The CDR3 DNA, read in part, is TGCGCCAGCAGCACTAGCGGGGGAGGGGAGACC. This sequence joins TRBV5-1 and TRBJ2-5; TRBD2 matches 11 bases. The DNA ends 3 residues before the CDR3 does, and the rest of the CDR3 is filled in from the germline J gene. Losses at the gene ends were 4 bases for V and 5 bases for J; bases not matched to a gene: 4. Germline values: CDR1 SGHRS, CDR2 YFSETQ. CDR3 length equals 14 residues.

On this clone itself: The read stops 3 residues short of the end of the CDR3; the missing end is completed from the germline J gene. Other DNA sequences within the sample encode an identical CDR3. The chain joins TRBV20-1 to TRBJ1-2, with D possibly being TRBD1 (6 bases). Trimming removed 5 bases at V and 0 bases at J, with 13 bases between. Germline V lookup: CDR1 DFQATT, CDR2 SNEGSKA (reference sequence). The CDR3 covers 14 residues. The CDR3 is CSAPRDTPNYGYTF. The sequenced part of the CDR3 DNA is TGCAGTGCTCCCCGGGACACCCCTAACTATGGC.

As to this clone: From the germline J gene comes the end of the CDR3, since the read stops 3 residues before it. This chain joins TRBV11-2 and TRBJ2-2, with D possibly TRBD1 on 6 matching bases. Trimming stripped 2 bases from V and 4 bases from J, with 8 bases between. Per germline, CDR1 SGHAT and CDR2 FQNNGV. There are 14 residues in the CDR3. CDR3: CASSLPRGTGELFF. The covered CDR3 bases are TGTGCCAGCAGCTTACCCAGGGGCACCGGGGAG. Based on the CDR3 plus reference TRBV11-2 and TRBJ2-2, the full variable domain is EAGVAQSPRYKIIEKRQSVAFWCNPISGHATLYWYQQILGQGPKLLIQFQNNGVVDDSQLPKDRFSAERLKGVDSTLKIQPAKLEDSAVYLCASSLPRGTGELFFGEGSRLTVL.